The next 8 T cell receptor beta chains were all read from a single sample in a study of blood T cell repertoires in COVID-19 (TCRdb year 2020). The library relied on the immunoSEQ multiplex PCR assay. TCRdb retrieved this table from immuneACCESS and kept in-frame rearrangements only. Not all clones are present; in checked studies, unresolved V genes account for under half, and no reason is known for the remainder. The table for this sample lists 300,000 to 400,000 clones; about 88% of them were counted only once. The ten biggest clones cover roughly 1% of the sample. Material: PBMCs or T cells enriched from blood (not recorded which). These receptors all come from a woman aged 30 to 39 who had recovered from COVID-19.

The rearrangement uses TRBV30 and TRBJ1-3, with TRBD1 matching over 9 bases. Germline CDR1 GTSNPN, CDR2 SVGIG (reference sequence). V was pared by 3 bases and J by 0 bases, with 12 bases of the junction left unmatched. The CDR3 loop spans 18 amino acids. The CDR3 DNA follows: TGTGCCTGGAGAACGGGACAGGGCCCTTGGCCCTCTGGAAACACCATATATTTT. It yields the protein CAWRTGQGPWPSGNTIYF.

In its sample, this clone was seen once. The chain is built from TRBV3-1 (or the pseudogene TRBV3-2) and TRBJ2-5; TRBD2 is a possible D gene (5 bases). The V gene lost 4 bases and the J gene lost 5 bases, with 14 bases spanning the gap. Germline assignment: CDR1 LGHDT and CDR2 YNNKEL (reference sequence). The CDR3 has 14 residues. The CDR3 region is CASSPTSGGETQYF. In nucleotides, the CDR3 is TGTGCCAGCAGCCCGACGAGCGGCGGGGAGACCCAGTACTTC.

V is TRBV19 and J is TRBJ2-3; 10 bases are a match to TRBD2. The CDR3 has 16 residues. V lost 6 bases, J lost 7 bases, and 13 bases stayed unmatched. CDR1 is LNHDA and CDR2 is SQIVND in the germline V gene (reference sequence). DNA of the CDR3: TGTGCCAGTAGAAATTCCGGGACTAGCGTTCCCCATACGCAGTATTTT. The encoded protein is CASRNSGTSVPHTQYF.

This clone showed up just a few times. The chain carries TRBV4-1 and TRBJ2-2, with 8 bases identical to TRBD1. The germline gives CDR1 MGHRA, CDR2 YSYEKL. The CDR3 length is 14 residues. The trim removed 4 bases at V and 3 bases at J, leaving 1 base unmatched. The CDR3 region has the DNA TGCGCCAGCAGCCGACAGGGGTACACCGGGGAGCTGTTTTTT. Protein sequence: CASSRQGYTGELFF.

As DNA, the CDR3 is TGTGCCAGCAGCCCGACAGGGGTCTCTGGAAACACCATATATTTT. Its protein product is CASSPTGVSGNTIYF. The chain has TRBV5-5 and TRBJ1-3; 8 bases agree with TRBD1. The CDR3 is made up of 15 amino acids. Germline-derived CDR1 and CDR2 are SGHKS and YYEKEE (reference sequence). With 4 bases clipped from V and 0 bases from J, the junction kept 3 bases outside the gene matches.

This chain links TRBV5-6 with TRBJ2-2, with D possibly TRBD2 on 5 matching bases. There are 15 residues in the CDR3. Trimming pared 7 bases from V and 4 bases from J, leaving 17 bases between. From germline, CDR1 is SGHDT and CDR2 YYEEEE. The CDR3 region is CASGKGQDSTGELFF. CDR3 bases: TGTGCCAGCGGGAAGGGCCAGGACTCCACCGGGGAGCTGTTTTTT.

The chain uses TRBV4-1 and TRBJ2-5; D not certain. The CDR3 contains 13 residues. Germline values: CDR1 MGHRA, CDR2 YSYEKL. V shed 4 bases and J shed 3 bases, with 9 bases lying between them. CDR3 sequence: CASSPQLEETQYF. The CDR3 DNA is TGCGCCAGCAGCCCTCAGTTGGAAGAGACCCAGTACTTC.

The gene calls are TRBV5-1 and TRBJ1-2, with 7 bases fitting TRBD1. The CDR3 extends over 15 amino acids. V shed 4 bases and J 2 bases; nucleotides not matched to a gene: 8. Germline lookup yields CDR1 SGHRS and CDR2 YFSETQ. The CDR3 bases are TGCGCCAGCAGCCCCGGGACAGAACCAAACTATGGCTACACCTTC. Translation gives CASSPGTEPNYGYTF.